This T cell receptor (beta chain) was identified during a study of cytotoxic CD8 clonotypes in ibrutinib-treated CLL. About the study: Among the patients, 11 presented as relapsed/refractory and 15 as treatment-naive; roughly 17 showed unmutated IGHV.

Clones were read by immunoSEQ multiplex PCR, and TCRdb kept only the in-frame ones, dropping some. The sample comprises some 140,000 clones, 80% to 95% of which are singletons, and less than 14% rests with the top ten. The CDR3 is 13 residues long. V dropped 5 bases and J dropped 5 bases, with 11 bases sitting between them. The germline V gene has CDR1 MNHEY and CDR2 SVGAGI. The rearrangement uses TRBV6-5 and TRBJ2-3; D unclear. This clonotype was obtained from a human donor with chronic lymphocytic leukemia. The sample consisted of PBMCs, taken after 12 months of ibrutinib treatment. CDR3 DNA sequence: TGTGCCAGCAGTGACCAGGATGTAGATACGCAGTATTTT. Translated, it gives CASSDQDVDTQYF.